One T cell receptor beta chain is described in this entry. With a much larger clone just one base away, this may be a read error. Through a sample-barcoded 5' primer and a J-beta primer mix, a second PCR was run for roughly 6 to 12 cycles. TCRdb analysed the 5' RACE reads with MiXCR anew, one entry per CDR3 protein. The top ten clones hold about 7.7% of a sample with around 1.7 million distinct CDR3 sequences, over 25% of them seen once. This sample was taken from a study of blood T cells in healthy people across ages. Samples had at least 6.5 million PBMCs isolated from them. CDR1 and CDR2 from the germline V gene are MNHEY and SVGEGT. V lost 2 bases, J lost 4 bases, and 7 bases stayed unmatched. The CDR3 covers 15 residues.

The sequenced sample was blood. The rearrangement links TRBV6-2 or TRBV6-3 to TRBJ2-7; 8 bases fit TRBD2. The clonotype originates from a woman under 40 in good health. For the CDR3, the DNA is TGTGCCAGCAGTTACCGGACTGGCGGGAGGTACGAGCAGTACTTC. It yields the protein CASSYRTGGRYEQYF.